This TCR beta chain came from a study of vaccination and CD4 T cells after COVID-19. Study-wide background: Blood was drawn a median around 74 days post second dose, range 14 to 241.

Sequencing of the DNA from cultured CD4+ T cells was carried out with the Oncomine TCR Beta short-read assay. In TCRdb, the PCR reads were re-called with MiXCR into one record per CDR3 protein. Among about 16,000 distinct CDR3 sequences listed, around 45% were seen once. The treatment denotes: approximately 10-day PBMC culture with coronavirus spike peptide pools or control peptides (ViraFEST assay). The CDR3 is 15 residues long. With V trimmed by 0 bases and J by 2 bases, 3 bases remained unmatched. Germline-derived CDR1 and CDR2 are MNHEY and SVGAGI. Turning to this clonotype: No antigen is known for it.

V gene TRBV6-5 combines with J gene TRBJ1-2; 7 bases align to TRBD1. The TCR comes from a human donor who had recovered from COVID-19. The sequencing sample was made of CD4+ T cells from blood, cultured in vitro. The CDR3 is CASSYSLQGNYGYTF. The CDR3, as DNA: TGTGCCAGCAGTTACTCATTACAGGGGAACTATGGCTACACCTTC.